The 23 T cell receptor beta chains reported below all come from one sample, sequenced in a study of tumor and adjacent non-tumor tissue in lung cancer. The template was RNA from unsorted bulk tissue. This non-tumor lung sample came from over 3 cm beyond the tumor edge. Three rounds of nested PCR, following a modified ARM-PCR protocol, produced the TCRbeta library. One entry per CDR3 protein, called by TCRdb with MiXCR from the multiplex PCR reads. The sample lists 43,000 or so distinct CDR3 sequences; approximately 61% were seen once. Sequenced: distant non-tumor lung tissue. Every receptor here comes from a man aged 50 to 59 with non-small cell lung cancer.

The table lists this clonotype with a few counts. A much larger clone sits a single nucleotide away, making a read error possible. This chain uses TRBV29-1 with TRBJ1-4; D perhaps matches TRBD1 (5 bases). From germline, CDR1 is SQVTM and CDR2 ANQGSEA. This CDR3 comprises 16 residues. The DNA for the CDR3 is TGCAGCGTTGAAGGAGGGGCAGATTCAACTAATGAAAAACTGGTTTTT. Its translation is CSVEGGADSTNEKLVF.

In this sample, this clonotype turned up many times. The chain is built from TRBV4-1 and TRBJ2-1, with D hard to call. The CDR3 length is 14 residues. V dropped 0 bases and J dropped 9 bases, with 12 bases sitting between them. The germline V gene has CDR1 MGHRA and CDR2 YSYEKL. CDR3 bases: TGCGCCAGCAGCCAAGATGGACCATCCGGTGAGCAGTTCTTC. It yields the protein CASSQDGPSGEQFF.

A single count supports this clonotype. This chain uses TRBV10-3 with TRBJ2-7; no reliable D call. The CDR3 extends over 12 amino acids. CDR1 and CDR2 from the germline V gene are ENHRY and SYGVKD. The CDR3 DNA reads TGTGTCATTAGGGCAGGCTCCTACGAGCAGTACTTC. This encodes CVIRAGSYEQYF.

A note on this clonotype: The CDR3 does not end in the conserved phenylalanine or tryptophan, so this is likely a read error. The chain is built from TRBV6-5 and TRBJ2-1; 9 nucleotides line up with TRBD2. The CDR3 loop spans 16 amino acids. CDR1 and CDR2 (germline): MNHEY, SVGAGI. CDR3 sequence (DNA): TGTGTCAGCAGTAGAACTAGCGGGTCCTCCTACAATGAGCAGTTCCTC. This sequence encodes CVSSRTSGSSYNEQFL.

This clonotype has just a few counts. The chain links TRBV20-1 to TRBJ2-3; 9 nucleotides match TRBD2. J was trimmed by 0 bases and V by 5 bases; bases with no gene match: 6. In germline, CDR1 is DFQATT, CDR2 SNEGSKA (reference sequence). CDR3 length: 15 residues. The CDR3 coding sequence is TGCAGTGCTTCGGCTAGCGGGGTTAGCACAGATACGCAGTATTTT. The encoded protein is CSASASGVSTDTQYF.

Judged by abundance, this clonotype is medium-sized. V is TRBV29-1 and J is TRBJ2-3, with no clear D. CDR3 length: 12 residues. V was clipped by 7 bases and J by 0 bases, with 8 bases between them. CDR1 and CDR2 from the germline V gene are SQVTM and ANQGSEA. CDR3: CSATPSTDTQYF. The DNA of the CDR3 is TGCAGCGCCACACCTAGCACAGATACGCAGTATTTT.

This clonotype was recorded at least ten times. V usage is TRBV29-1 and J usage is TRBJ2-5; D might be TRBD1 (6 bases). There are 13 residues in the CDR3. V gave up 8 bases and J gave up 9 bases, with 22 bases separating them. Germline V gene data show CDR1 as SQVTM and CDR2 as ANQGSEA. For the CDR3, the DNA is TGCAGCTCATTTGAGGACAGAGTGGGGGCCCAGTACTTC. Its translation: CSSFEDRVGAQYF.

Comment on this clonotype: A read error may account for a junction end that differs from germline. CDR3 loop: CTSSTSGRTYNVQFF. CDR3 DNA: TGTACCAGCAGTACCAGCGGGAGGACATACAATGTGCAGTTCTTC. The rearrangement links TRBV6-2 or TRBV6-3 to TRBJ2-1, with 9 bases that match TRBD2. CDR3 length: 15 amino acids. Per germline, CDR1 MNHEY and CDR2 SVGEGT.

The CDR3 bases are TGTGCCAGTACTCTAAGCAGAAGCACAGATACGCAGTATTTT. Translation gives CASTLSRSTDTQYF. The chain uses TRBV19 and TRBJ2-3; D gene unclear. Looked up from germline, CDR1 is LNHDA and CDR2 is SQIVND (reference sequence). This CDR3 spans 14 amino acids. The germline V and J ends were trimmed by 7 bases and 0 bases, with 11 bases remaining between them. Together with reference TRBV19 and TRBJ2-3, the CDR3 gives the full variable domain: DGGITQSPKYLFRKEGQNVTLSCEQNLNHDAMYWYRQDPGQGLRLIYYSQIVNDFQKGDIAEGYSVSREKKESFPLTVTSAQKNPTAFYLCASTLSRSTDTQYFGPGTRLTVL.

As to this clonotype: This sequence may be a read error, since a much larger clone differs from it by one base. The CDR3 coding sequence is TGTGCCAGCAGCCTCAGACTAGTTAACACCGGGGAGCTGTTTTTT. Translated: CASSLRLVNTGELFF. The rearrangement uses TRBV7-8 and TRBJ2-2, with a possible D match to TRBD2 (6 bases). The CDR3 is 15 residues long. CDR1 is SGHVS and CDR2 is FQNEAQ in the germline V gene. Deletions cut 5 bases from V and 2 bases from J, with 12 bases between. Full variable domain (missing parts from reference TRBV7-8 and TRBJ2-2): GAGVSQSPRYKVAKRGQDVALRCDPISGHVSLFWYQQALGQGPEFLTYFQNEAQLDKSGLPSDRFFAERPEGSVSTLKIQRTQQEDSAVYLCASSLRLVNTGELFFGEGSRLTVL.

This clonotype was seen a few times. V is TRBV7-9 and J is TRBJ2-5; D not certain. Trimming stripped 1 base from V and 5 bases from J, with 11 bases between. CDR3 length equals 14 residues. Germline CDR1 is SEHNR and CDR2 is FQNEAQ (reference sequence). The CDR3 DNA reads TGTGCCAGCAGCTTAGATATGGTGAAGGAGACCCAGTACTTC. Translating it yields CASSLDMVKETQYF.

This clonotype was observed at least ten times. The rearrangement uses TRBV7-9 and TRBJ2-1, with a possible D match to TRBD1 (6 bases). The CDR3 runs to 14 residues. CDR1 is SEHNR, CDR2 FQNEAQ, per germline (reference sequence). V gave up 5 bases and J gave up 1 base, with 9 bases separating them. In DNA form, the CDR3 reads TGTGCCAGCAGCAACCAGGGGTCCTACAATGAGCAGTTCTTC. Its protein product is CASSNQGSYNEQFF. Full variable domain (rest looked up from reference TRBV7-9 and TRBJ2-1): DTGVSQNPRHKITKRGQNVTFRCDPISEHNRLYWYRQTLGQGPEFLTYFQNEAQLEKSRLLSDRFSAERPKGSFSTLEIQRTEQGDSAMYLCASSNQGSYNEQFFGPGTRLTVL.

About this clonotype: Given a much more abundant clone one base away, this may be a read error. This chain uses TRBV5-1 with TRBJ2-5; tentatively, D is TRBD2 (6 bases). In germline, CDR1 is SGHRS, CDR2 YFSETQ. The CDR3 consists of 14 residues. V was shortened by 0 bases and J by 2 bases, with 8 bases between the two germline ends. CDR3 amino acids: CASSLAEGQETQYF. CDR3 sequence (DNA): TGCGCCAGCAGCTTGGCGGAGGGGCAAGAGACCCAGTACTTC.

CDR3 region: CASSQDTPGGSTFF. In nucleotides, the CDR3 is TGTGCCAGCAGCCAAGACACACCTGGGGGGTCAACTTTCTTT. The chain carries TRBV4-2 and TRBJ1-1, with TRBD1 as a possible D gene (5 bases). With 0 bases removed from V and 12 bases from J, the gap between germline ends came to 17 bases. The CDR3 totals 14 residues. Germline CDR1 LGHNA, CDR2 YNFKEQ.

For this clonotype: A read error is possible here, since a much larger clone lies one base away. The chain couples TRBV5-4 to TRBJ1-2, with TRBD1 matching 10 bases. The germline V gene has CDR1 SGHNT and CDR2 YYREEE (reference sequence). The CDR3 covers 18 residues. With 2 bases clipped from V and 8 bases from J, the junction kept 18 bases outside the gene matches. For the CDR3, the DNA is TGTGCCAGCAGCTTCCCCGGGACAGGGGCCACGACTCGAGAAGGCTACACCTTC. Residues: CASSFPGTGATTREGYTF.

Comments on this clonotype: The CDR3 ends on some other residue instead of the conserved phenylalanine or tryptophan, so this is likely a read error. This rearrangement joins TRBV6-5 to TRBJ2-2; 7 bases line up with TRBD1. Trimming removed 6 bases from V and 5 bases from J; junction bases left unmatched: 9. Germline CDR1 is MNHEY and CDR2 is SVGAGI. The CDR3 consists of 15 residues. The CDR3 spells CASSKVRGQTGELFI. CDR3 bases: TGTGCCAGCAGCAAAGTCAGGGGACAGACCGGGGAGCTGTTTATT.

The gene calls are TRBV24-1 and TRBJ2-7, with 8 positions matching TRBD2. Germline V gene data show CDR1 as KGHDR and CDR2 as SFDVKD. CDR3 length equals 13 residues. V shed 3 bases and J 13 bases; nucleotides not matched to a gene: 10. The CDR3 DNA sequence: TGTGCCACCAGTGATCGCGACGGACTAGCAGCATACTTC. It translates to CATSDRDGLAAYF.

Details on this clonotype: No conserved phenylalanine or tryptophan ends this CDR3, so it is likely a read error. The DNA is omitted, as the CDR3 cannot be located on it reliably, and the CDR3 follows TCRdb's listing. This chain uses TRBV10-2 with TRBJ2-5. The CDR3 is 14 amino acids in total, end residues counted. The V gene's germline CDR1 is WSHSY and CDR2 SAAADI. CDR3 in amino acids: CASRLSRVEETQNS.

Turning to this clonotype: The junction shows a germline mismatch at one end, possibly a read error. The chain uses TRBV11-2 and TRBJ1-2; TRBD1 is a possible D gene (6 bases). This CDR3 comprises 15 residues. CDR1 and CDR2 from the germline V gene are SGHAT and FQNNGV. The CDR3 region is CACTLARQGPYGYTF. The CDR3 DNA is TGTGCCTGCACCCTTGCCCGGCAGGGGCCCTATGGCTATACCTTC. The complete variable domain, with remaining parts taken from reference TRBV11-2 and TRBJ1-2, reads EAGVAQSPRYKIIEKRQSVAFWCNPISGHATLYWYQQILGQGPKLLIQFQNNGVVDDSQLPKDRFSAERLKGVDSTLKIQPAKLEDSAVYLCACTLARQGPYGYTFGSGTRLTVV.

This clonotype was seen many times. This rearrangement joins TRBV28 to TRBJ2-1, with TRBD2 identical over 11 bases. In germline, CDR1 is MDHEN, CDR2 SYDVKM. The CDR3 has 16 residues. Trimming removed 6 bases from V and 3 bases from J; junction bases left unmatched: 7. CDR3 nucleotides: TGTGCCAGCAGGCCGACTAGCGGGATTTACTACAATGAGCAGTTCTTC. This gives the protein CASRPTSGIYYNEQFF.

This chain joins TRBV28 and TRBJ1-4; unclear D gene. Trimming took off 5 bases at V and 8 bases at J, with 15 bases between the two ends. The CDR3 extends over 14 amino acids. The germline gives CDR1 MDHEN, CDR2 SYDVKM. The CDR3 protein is CASSPAQDGEKLFF. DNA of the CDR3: TGTGCCAGCAGTCCCGCTCAAGATGGAGAAAAACTGTTTTTT.

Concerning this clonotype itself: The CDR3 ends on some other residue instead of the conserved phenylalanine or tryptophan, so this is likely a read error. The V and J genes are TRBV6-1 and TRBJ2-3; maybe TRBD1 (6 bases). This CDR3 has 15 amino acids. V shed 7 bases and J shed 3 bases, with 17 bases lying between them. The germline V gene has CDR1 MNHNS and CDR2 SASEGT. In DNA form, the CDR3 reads TGTGCCAGCACATCGCCCACAGGGCGTACAGATACGCAGTATTTA. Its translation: CASTSPTGRTDTQYL.

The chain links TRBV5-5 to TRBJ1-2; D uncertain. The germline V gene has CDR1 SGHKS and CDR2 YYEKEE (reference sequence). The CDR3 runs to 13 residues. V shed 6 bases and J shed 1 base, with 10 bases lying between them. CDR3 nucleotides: TGTGCCAGCACTTTGGACCTTAACTATGGCTACACCTTC. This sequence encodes CASTLDLNYGYTF. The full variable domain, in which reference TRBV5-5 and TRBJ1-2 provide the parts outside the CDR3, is DAGVTQSPTHLIKTRGQQVTLRCSPISGHKSVSWYQQVLGQGPQFIFQYYEKEERGRGNFPDRFSARQFPNYSSELNVNALLLGDSALYLCASTLDLNYGYTFGSGTRLTVV.